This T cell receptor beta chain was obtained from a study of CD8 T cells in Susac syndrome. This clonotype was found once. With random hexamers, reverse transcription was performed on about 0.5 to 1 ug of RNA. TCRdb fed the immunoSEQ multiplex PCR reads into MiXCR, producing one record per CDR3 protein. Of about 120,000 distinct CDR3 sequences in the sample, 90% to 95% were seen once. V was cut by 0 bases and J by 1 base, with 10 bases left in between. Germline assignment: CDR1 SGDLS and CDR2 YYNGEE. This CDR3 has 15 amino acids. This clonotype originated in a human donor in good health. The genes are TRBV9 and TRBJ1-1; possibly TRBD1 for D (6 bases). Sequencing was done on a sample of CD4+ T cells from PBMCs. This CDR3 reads CASSVVGAANTEAFF. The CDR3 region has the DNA TGTGCCAGCAGCGTAGTGGGGGCCGCGAACACTGAAGCTTTCTTT.